This T cell receptor beta chain was obtained from a study of T-cell memory formation after mild COVID-19. General observations from the study: Balance between CD4 and CD8 was seen in clones contracting day 15 to 85, and a CD4+ lean was seen in later expanders.

TCRdb itself ran the 5' RACE reads through MiXCR, one entry per CDR3 protein. The sample contains 350,000 to 550,000 distinct CDR3 sequences, more than 15% of which appear only once. About this clonotype itself: Its antigen is not known.

Germline V gives CDR1 SGHTA, CDR2 FQGTGA. The CDR3 sequence is 13 residues long. The V gene end was trimmed by 5 bases and the J gene end by 9 bases; junction bases not matched to a gene: 6. The specimen was PBMCs or a T cell subset sorted from them (not recorded which). The TCR was taken from a man aged 18 to 30 who had mild COVID-19 (a few samples of this study predate the infection). Cell type and time point are not known. This chain links TRBV7-3 with TRBJ2-2, with 7 positions matching TRBD1. In DNA form, the CDR3 reads TGTGCCAGCAGCGCGAAGAGGGGGCGGGAGCTGTTTTTT. It translates to CASSAKRGRELFF. Full variable domain (rest looked up from reference TRBV7-3 and TRBJ2-2): GAGVSQTPSNKVTEKGKYVELRCDPISGHTALYWYRQSLGQGPEFLIYFQGTGAADDSGLPNDRFFAVRPEGSVSTLKIQRTERGDSAVYLCASSAKRGRELFFGEGSRLTVL.